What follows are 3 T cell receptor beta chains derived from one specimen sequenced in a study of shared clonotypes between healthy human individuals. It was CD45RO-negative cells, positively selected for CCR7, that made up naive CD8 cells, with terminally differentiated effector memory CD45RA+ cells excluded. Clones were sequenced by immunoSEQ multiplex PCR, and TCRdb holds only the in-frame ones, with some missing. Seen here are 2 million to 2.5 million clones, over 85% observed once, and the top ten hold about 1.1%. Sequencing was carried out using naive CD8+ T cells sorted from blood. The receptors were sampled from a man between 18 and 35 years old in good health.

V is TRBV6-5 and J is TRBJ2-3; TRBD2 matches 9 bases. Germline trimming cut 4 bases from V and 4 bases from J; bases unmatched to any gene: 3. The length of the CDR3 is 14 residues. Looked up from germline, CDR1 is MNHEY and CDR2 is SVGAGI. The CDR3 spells CASSWTSVADTQYF. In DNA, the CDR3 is TGTGCCAGCAGTTGGACTAGCGTTGCAGATACGCAGTATTTT.

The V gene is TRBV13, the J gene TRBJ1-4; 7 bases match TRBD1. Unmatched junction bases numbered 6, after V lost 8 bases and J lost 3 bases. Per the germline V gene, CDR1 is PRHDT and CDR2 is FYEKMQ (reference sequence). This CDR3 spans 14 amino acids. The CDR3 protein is CASERTGSNEKLFF. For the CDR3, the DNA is TGTGCCAGCGAGAGGACAGGTTCTAATGAAAAACTGTTTTTT.

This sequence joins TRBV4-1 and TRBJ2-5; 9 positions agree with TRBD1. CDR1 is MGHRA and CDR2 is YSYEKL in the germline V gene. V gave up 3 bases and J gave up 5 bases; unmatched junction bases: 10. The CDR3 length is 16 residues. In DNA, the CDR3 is TGCGCCAGCAGCCACACATGGACAGGGGCTGGGGAGACCCAGTACTTC. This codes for CASSHTWTGAGETQYF.